The T cell receptor (beta chain) under discussion was sequenced for a study of vaccination effects on CD4 cells after COVID-19. About the study: Sampling occurred 16 days and one week pre-vaccination in a couple of convalescent patients.

V lost 4 bases to trimming and J lost 5 bases; unmatched junction nucleotides: 13. Germline CDR1 and CDR2: LGHNA and YSLEER. The CDR3 is 16 residues long. Concerning this clone itself: Antigen: not known.

Prior to sequencing, the ViraFEST assay stimulated PBMC with viral peptide pools, which expanded the antigen-specific CD4+ T cells. After around nine days in culture, the CD4+ T cells were isolated. Their SARS-CoV-2 infection, verified by PCR, occurred between March and December 2020. A few million PBMC were seeded per well and grown in the presence of 10 IU/ml IL-2 and 8.5 to 10 ug/ml peptides. Days 3 and 7 saw half the medium replaced with IL-2 medium. Sequenced by immunoSEQ multiplex PCR; TCRdb stores in-frame clones only, minus some. The table shows more than 35,000 clones, with approximately 78% occurring only once. Broader study findings: Pronounced clonal contraction occurred in clones induced by infection and by vaccine late after vaccination.

The receptor was isolated from a human donor who had a prior SARS-CoV-2 infection. This chain links TRBV4-3 with TRBJ1-1; 7 bases fit TRBD1. The material was CD4+ T cells from PBMCs cultured with HCoV-NL63 spike peptides, obtained before COVID-19 vaccination. CDR3 amino acids: CASSPHPGTEWTEAFF. CDR3 DNA: TGCGCCAGCAGCCCTCATCCCGGGACAGAGTGGACTGAAGCTTTCTTT.